This paragraph reports one TCR beta chain. The data derive from a study of blood T cell repertoires in COVID-19. Some clones are missing from TCRdb's copy, which holds only in-frame ones; the method was immunoSEQ multiplex PCR. This table has about 60,000 clones, around 83% appearing once. CDR1 and CDR2 from the germline V gene are MGHRA and YSYEKL. With 2 bases removed from V and 4 bases from J, the gap between germline ends came to 8 bases. The CDR3 loop spans 13 amino acids. This TCR was sampled from a young man with COVID-19, enrolled during active disease. V and J are TRBV4-1 and TRBJ2-5; D is perhaps TRBD2 (6 bases). The specimen sequenced was peripheral blood. CDR3 sequence: CASSQPGGETQYF. The DNA of the CDR3 is TGCGCCAGCAGCCAACCCGGGGGAGAGACCCAGTACTTC.